This record concerns one T cell receptor beta chain sequence. Its antigen remains unidentified. No per-base quality is available; no much larger clone lies one base away. In the germline V gene (reference sequence), CDR1 corresponds to LGHDT and CDR2 to YNNKEL. V gives up 3 bases and J gives up 6 bases, and the segment between their germline ends measures 14 bases. Measured from the cysteine to the phenylalanine, the CDR3 is 14 residues long. CDR3 DNA is the only sequence kept; it has 42 bases, read in frame from the first base. The CDR3 regions of human TCRbeta chains were analyzed by immunosequencing. Per the source publication's procedure: Repertoire TCRs were checked for matches against a reference library of SARS-CoV-2-specific TCRs that had been generated using the MIRA antigen-specificity platform. Breadth was defined as the fraction of unique TCRs that were SARS-CoV-2-associated, and depth was defined as the fraction of total T cells that were SARS-CoV-2-associated. Each spike-specific TCR was assigned to its reactive spike region and to a CD4 or CD8 class using the MIRA data. Log10-transformed breadth and depth values were compared by one-way ANOVA with Sidak's multiple comparisons tests. In TCRdb, the immuneACCESS table is reduced to in-frame sequences with V and J assigned. These tables do not hold every clone; where another copy was compared, an unresolved V gene accounts for under half, and the others remain unexplained. That table furnishes V, J and clone size, whereas the DNA furnished D and trimming. The sample table holds about 130,000 clones, of which around nine tenths were seen once. In total, the top ten clones hold roughly 7.2% of the sample.

The data originate from a study of T cell responses to AZD1222 COVID-19 vaccine (dated by TCRdb to the early 2020s). For context, the study as a whole: Because spike-specific TCR depth and breadth did not differ between the two schedules, AZD1222 recipients who got a second dose at roughly 4 weeks were pooled with those who got a second dose at roughly 12 weeks. Trial participants were enrolled by age into subgroups of 18-55, 56-69 and 70-plus years, and around 150, 29 and 61 TCR-sequenced participants, respectively, were included in these subgroups. TCR sequencing covered about 230 trial participants: 200 to 220 given two doses of AZD1222 and approximately 25 given two doses of MenACWY control vaccine. Summary of the overall study and its limitations: No day 14 peak-response samples were available, so repertoires were characterized only after the peak T cell response. Spike-specific TCR breadth and depth rose significantly after two AZD1222 doses compared with day 0 and with MenACWY recipients. Only a handful of AZD1222 recipients were SARS-CoV-2 seropositive at baseline, limiting conclusions about previously exposed vaccinees. The 56-69-year group was small, and its depth increase did not reach significance, likely because of low power. Participants were mostly white British and included more females than males, and it was suggested by the authors that clonal diversity may have been underestimated. Nearly half of unique spike-specific TCRs reportedly recognized epitopes outside regions mutated in the B.1.351 and B.1.1.7 variants. Vaccine-associated CD4 TCRs spanned the whole spike protein, with dominant responses in regions 160-218 and 743-854.

Explained via the paper, the time point label denotes: baseline before first vaccination. Samples from vaccinated people were obtained from the UK trials COV001 and COV002, which included a single-blind randomized controlled phase 2/3 trial of AZD1222 (ChAdOx1 nCoV-19) in healthy adults. Trial participant PBMC samples were collected at day 0 and day 28 after the second dose for TCRbeta chain sequencing. The input for sequencing was peripheral blood, taken on day 0 of AZD1222 vaccination. The sequence came from an adult in good health. The rearrangement joined TRBV3-1 (or the pseudogene TRBV3-2) to TRBJ1-1, and perhaps TRBD1 as D gene, on 5 matching bases. The CDR3 has the sequence CASSHRTTGSEAFF. Here is the DNA: TGTGCCAGCAGCCACCGGACAACGGGATCTGAAGCTTTCTTT.